This is a list of T cell receptor beta chains from one sample in a study of tumor-infiltrating lymphocytes in localized non-small cell lung cancer. Sequencing was performed with immunoSEQ multiplex PCR; in TCRdb, only in-frame clones are kept and a portion is missing. The table lists about 29,000 clones, around 85% of them singletons. Sequenced input: lung tumor tissue. The receptors come from a human donor with non-small cell lung cancer. The CDR3 runs from the conserved cysteine through the conserved F or W. D genes are given only for firm matches. A row's size may be missing; if present it is once, few, many or a size class.

clone_size	d_call	v_call	j_call	cdr3_nt	cdr3_aa
.	.	TRBV14	TRBJ2-5	TGTGCCAGCAGCCAGGTGGGCTCCCTAGGGACCCAGTACTTC	CASSQVGSLGTQYF
.	.	TRBV29-1	TRBJ2-1	TGCAGCGTTGAAGATTGGTTTGGGGGGTCTCTATCCTACAATGAGCAGTTCTTC	CSVEDWFGGSLSYNEQFF
once	TRBD1	TRBV7-2	TRBJ2-5	TGTGCCAGCAGCCAGGGACAGGGGGGGGAGACCCAGTACTTC	CASSQGQGGETQYF
.	.	TRBV29-1	TRBJ2-3	TGCAGCGTTGAAGATACTAGCACAGATACGCAGTATTTT	CSVEDTSTDTQYF
.	.	TRBV10-3	TRBJ2-1	TGTGCCATCAGCTCAGAGGGTCGCAATGAGCAGTTCTTC	CAISSEGRNEQFF
.	TRBD1	TRBV5-1	TRBJ2-7	TGCGCCAGCAGCCCTAACTTCGGGACAGGACTGAACGAGCAGTACTTC	CASSPNFGTGLNEQYF
.	.	TRBV6-6	TRBJ1-1	TGTGCCAGCTCCCCGGCCGCCCCCCTGAACACTGAAGCTTTCTTT	CASSPAAPLNTEAFF
once	.	TRBV29-1	TRBJ1-1	TGCAGCGTTGAAATCCGCGGCACTGAAGCTTTCTTT	CSVEIRGTEAFF
.	TRBD1	TRBV4-1	TRBJ1-5	TGCGCCAGCAGCCTCCTCCCCTTTACCGGGACAGGGGCCAATCAGCCCCAGCATTTT	CASSLLPFTGTGANQPQHF
few	.	TRBV5-4	TRBJ1-6	TGTGCCAGCAGTGGACCGGGCGTGAGCAATTCACCCCTCCACTTT	CASSGPGVSNSPLHF
.	TRBD2	TRBV7-2	TRBJ2-7	TGTGCCAGCAGCTTAGAAAGGACTAGCGGGGGTCGCTCCTACGAGCAGTACTTC	CASSLERTSGGRSYEQYF